Detailed here is one TCR beta chain. The data stem from a study of blood T cell repertoires in COVID-19. Looking at the study overall: Italy, Spain and the United States were the sources of the convalescent and acute COVID-19 samples. Sources were T cells, B-cell-depleted T cells, or PBMCs; the material itself was cDNA or gDNA.

Libraries were prepared by immunoSEQ multiplex PCR; TCRdb keeps only in-frame clonotypes and omits some of them. The repertoire holds some 250,000 clones, around 86% seen once, with 15% in the top ten. Participants were placed into cohorts based on the clinical history they reported. Resolution of symptoms, clearance, or two negative PCRs was present in recovered Cohort 3 donors. V shed 3 bases, J shed 4 bases, and the junction held 9 bases outside the gene matches. CDR3 length: 18 amino acids. Germline V gene lookup returns CDR1 SNHLY and CDR2 FYNNEI. Material: PBMCs or T cells enriched from blood (not recorded which). The TCR originated in a man between 18 and 35 years old who had recovered from COVID-19. The chain recombines TRBV2 with TRBJ2-6; TRBD1 matches at 10 bases. This chain's CDR3 is CASSESGTGVSGANVLTF. Written as DNA, the CDR3 is TGTGCCAGCAGTGAGTCCGGGACAGGGGTATCCGGGGCCAACGTCCTGACTTTC.